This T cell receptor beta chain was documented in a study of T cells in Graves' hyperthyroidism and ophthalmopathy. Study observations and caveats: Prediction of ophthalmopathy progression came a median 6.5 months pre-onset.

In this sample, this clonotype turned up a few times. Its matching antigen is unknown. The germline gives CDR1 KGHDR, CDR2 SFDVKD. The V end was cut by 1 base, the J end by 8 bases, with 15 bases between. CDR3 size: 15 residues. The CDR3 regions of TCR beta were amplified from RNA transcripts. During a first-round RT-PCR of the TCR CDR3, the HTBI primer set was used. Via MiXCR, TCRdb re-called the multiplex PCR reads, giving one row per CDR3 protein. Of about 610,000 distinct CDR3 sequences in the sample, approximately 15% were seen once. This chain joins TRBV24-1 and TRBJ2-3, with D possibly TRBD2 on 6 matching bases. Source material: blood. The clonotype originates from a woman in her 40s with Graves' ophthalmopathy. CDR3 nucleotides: TGTGCCACCAGTGATTTTCCGACTAGTTCCGGTACGCAGTATTTT. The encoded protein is CATSDFPTSSGTQYF.